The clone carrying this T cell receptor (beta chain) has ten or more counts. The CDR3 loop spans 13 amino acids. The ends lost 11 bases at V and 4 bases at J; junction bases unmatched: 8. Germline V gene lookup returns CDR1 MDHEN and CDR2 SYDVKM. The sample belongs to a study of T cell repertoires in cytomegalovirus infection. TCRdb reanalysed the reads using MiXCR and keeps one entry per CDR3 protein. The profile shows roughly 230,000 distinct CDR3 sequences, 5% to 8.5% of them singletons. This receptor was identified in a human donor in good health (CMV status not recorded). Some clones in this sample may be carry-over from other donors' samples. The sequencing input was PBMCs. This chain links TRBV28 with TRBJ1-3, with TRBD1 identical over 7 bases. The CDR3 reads CAHTPGQGNTIYF. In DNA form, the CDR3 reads TGTGCCCATACCCCGGGACAGGGAAACACCATATATTTT. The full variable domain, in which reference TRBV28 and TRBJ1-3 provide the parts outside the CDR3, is DVKVTQSSRYLVKRTGEKVFLECVQDMDHENMFWYRQDPGLGLRLIYFSYDVKMKEKGDIPEGYSVSREKKERFSLILESASTNQTSMYLCAHTPGQGNTIYFGEGSWLTVV.